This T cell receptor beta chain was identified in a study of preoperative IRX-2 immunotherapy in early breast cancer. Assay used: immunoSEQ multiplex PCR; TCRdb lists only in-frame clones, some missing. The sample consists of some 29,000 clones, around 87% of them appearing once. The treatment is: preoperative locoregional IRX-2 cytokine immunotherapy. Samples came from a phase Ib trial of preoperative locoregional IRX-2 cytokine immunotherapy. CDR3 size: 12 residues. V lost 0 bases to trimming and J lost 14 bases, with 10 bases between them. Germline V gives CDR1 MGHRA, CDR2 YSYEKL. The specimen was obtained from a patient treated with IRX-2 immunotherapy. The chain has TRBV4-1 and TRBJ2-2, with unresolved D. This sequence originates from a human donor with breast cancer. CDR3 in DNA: TGCGCCAGCAGCCAAGAGCCAGGACCTCTGTTTTTT. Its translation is CASSQEPGPLFF.